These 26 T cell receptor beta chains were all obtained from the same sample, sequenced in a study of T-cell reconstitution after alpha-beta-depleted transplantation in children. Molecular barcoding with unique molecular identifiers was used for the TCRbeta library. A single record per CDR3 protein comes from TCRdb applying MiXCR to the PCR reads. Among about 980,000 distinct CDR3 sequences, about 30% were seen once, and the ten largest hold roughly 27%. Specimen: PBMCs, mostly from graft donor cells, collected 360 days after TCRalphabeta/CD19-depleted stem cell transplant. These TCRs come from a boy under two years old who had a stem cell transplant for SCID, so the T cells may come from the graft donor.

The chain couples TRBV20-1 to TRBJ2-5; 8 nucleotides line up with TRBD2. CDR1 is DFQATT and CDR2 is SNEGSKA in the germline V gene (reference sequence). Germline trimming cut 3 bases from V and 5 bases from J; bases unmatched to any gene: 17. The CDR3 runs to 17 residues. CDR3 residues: CSASVPSKRGPWETQYF. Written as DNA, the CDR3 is TGCAGTGCTAGTGTCCCCTCTAAGCGGGGGCCGTGGGAGACCCAGTACTTC.

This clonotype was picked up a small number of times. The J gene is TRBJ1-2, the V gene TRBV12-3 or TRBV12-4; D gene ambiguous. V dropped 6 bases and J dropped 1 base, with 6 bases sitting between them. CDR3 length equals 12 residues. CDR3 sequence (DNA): TGTGCCAGCAGCCAGATTAACTATGGCTACACCTTC. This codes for CASSQINYGYTF.

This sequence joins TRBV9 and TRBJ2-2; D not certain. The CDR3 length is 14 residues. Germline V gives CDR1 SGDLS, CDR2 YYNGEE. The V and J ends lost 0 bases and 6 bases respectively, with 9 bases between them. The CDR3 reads CASSVALVPGELFF. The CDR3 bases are TGTGCCAGCAGCGTAGCCCTAGTACCCGGGGAGCTGTTTTTT.

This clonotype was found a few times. CDR3 nucleotide sequence: TGTGCCAGCAGCCGACAGGGTCCGGTCACCGGGGAGCTGTTTTTT. It codes for CASSRQGPVTGELFF. V is TRBV6-1 and J is TRBJ2-2, with 7 bases aligning to TRBD1. The germline V gene encodes CDR1 MNHNS and CDR2 SASEGT. Trimming removed 6 bases from V and 4 bases from J; junction bases left unmatched: 8. CDR3 length equals 15 residues.

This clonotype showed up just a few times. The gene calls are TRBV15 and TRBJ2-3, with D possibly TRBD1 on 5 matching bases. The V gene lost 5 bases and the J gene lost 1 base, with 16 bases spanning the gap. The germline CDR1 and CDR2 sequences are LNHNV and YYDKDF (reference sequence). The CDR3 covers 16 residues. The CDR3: CATSSVRGRGTDTQYF. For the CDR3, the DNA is TGTGCCACCAGCTCCGTTAGGGGCAGGGGCACAGATACGCAGTATTTT.

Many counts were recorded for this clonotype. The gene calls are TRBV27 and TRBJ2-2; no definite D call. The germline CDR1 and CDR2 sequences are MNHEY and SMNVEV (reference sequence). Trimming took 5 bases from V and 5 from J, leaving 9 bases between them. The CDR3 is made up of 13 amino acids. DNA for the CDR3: TGTGCCAGCAGTCCCATGGGTACCGGGGAGCTGTTTTTT. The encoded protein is CASSPMGTGELFF.

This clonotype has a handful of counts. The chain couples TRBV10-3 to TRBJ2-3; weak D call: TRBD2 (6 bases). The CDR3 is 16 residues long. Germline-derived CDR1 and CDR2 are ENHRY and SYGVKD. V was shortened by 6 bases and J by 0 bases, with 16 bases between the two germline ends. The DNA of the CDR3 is TGTGCCATCAGCCCGGGGGAAGAGACTAGCACAGATACGCAGTATTTT. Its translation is CAISPGEETSTDTQYF.

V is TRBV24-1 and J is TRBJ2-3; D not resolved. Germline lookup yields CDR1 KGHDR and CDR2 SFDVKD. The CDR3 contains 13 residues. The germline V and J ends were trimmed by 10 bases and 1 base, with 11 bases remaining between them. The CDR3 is CATQAWGTDTQYF. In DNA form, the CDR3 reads TGTGCCACTCAGGCGTGGGGCACAGATACGCAGTATTTT.

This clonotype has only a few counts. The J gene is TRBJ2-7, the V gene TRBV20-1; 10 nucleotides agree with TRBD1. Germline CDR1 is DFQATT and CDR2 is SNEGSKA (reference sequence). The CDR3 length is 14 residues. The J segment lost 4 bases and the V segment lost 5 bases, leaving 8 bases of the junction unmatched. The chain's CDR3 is CSAEEWDRGYEQYF. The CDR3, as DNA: TGCAGTGCTGAAGAGTGGGACAGGGGTTACGAGCAGTACTTC.

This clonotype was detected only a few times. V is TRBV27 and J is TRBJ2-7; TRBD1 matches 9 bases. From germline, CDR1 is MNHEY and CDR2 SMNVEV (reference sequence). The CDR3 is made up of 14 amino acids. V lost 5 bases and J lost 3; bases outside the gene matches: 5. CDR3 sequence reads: CASSTRQGVYEQYF. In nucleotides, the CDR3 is TGTGCCAGCAGTACCCGACAGGGGGTCTACGAGCAGTACTTC.

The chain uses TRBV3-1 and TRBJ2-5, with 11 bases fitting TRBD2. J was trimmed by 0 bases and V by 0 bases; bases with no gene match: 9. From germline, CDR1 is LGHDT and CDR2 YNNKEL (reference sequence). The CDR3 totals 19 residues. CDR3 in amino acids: CASSQEGNLAGGHQETQYF. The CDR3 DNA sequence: TGTGCCAGCAGCCAAGAAGGGAACTTAGCGGGGGGGCACCAAGAGACCCAGTACTTC.

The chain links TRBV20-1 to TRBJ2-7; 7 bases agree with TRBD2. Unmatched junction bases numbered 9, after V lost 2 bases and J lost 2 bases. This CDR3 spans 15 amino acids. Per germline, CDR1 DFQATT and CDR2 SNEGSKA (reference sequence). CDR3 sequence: CSARPVAGGPYEQYF. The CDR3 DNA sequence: TGCAGTGCTAGACCCGTAGCGGGTGGCCCCTACGAGCAGTACTTC.

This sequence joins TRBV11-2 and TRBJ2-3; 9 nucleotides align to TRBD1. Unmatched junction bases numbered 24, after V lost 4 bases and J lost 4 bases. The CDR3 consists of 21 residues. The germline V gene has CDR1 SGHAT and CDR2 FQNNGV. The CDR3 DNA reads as TGTGCCAGCAGCTCCCGCCCGGGACAGGGAACCAAAAATGCTCCACCAGATACGCAGTATTTT. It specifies CASSSRPGQGTKNAPPDTQYF.

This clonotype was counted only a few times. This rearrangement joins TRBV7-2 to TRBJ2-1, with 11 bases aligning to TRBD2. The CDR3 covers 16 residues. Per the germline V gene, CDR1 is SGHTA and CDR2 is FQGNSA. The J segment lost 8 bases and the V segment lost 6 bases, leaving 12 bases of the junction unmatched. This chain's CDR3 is CASSPKTSGARDEQFF. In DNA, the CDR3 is TGTGCCAGCAGTCCTAAGACTAGCGGGGCTAGGGATGAGCAGTTCTTC.

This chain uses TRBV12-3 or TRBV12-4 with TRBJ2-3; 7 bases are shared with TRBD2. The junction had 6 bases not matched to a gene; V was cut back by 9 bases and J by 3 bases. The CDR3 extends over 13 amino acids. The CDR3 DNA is TGTGCCAGTGAGTCGGGGGGTACAGATACGCAGTATTTT. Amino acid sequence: CASESGGTDTQYF.

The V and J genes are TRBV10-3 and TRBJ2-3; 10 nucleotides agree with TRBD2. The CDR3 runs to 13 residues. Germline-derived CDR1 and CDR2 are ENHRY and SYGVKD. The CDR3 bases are TGTGCAGCGGCTAGCGGGGGTGGAGATACGCAGTATTTT. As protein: CAAASGGGDTQYF.

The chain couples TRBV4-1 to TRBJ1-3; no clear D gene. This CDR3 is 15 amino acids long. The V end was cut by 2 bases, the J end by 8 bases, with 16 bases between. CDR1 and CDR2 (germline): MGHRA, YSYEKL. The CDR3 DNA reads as TGCGCCAGCAGCCAATCCCGGTGGAAAGTAGACACCATATATTTT. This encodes CASSQSRWKVDTIYF.

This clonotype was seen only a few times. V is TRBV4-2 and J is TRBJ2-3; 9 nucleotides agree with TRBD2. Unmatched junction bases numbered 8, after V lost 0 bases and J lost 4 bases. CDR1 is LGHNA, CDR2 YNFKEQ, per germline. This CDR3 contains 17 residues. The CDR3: CASSQDSGLASADTQYF. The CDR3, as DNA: TGTGCCAGCAGCCAAGATTCCGGACTAGCGTCAGCAGATACGCAGTATTTT.

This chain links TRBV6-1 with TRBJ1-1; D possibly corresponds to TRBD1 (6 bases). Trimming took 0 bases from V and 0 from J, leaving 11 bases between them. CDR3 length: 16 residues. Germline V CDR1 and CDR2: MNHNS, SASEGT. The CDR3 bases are TGTGCCAGCAGTGAAGCTGGGGGGGCGGTGAACACTGAAGCTTTCTTT. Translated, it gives CASSEAGGAVNTEAFF.

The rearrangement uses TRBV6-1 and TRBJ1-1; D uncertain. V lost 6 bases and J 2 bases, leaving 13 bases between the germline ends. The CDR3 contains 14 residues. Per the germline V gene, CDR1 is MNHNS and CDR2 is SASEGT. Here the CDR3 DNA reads TGTGCCAGCAGAAGTCGGCAGGTAAACACTGAAGCTTTCTTT. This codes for CASRSRQVNTEAFF.

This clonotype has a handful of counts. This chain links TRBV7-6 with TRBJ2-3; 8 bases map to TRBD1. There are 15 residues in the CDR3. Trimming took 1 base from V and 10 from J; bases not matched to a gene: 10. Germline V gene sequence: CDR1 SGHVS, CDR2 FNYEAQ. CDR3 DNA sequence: TGTGCCAGCAGCTTAGAGGGATACAGGGGGGTGGCGCAGTATTTT. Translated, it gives CASSLEGYRGVAQYF.

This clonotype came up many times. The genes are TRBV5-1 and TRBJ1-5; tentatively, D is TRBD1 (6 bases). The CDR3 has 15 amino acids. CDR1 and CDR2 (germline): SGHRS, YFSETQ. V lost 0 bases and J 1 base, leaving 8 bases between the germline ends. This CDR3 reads CASSLGTGSNQPQHF. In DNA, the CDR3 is TGCGCCAGCAGCTTGGGAACAGGGAGCAATCAGCCCCAGCATTTT.

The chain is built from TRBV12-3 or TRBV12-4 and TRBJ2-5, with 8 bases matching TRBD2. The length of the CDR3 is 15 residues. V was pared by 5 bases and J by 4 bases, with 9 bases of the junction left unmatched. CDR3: CASSLRGGGVETQYF. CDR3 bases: TGTGCCAGCAGTCTACGGGGGGGCGGGGTAGAGACCCAGTACTTC.

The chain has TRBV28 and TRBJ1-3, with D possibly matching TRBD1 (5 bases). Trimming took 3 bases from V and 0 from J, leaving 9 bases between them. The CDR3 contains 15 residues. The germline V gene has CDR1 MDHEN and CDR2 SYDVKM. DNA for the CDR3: TGTGCCAGCAGTTTGGGGCAGAACTCTGGAAACACCATATATTTT. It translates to CASSLGQNSGNTIYF.

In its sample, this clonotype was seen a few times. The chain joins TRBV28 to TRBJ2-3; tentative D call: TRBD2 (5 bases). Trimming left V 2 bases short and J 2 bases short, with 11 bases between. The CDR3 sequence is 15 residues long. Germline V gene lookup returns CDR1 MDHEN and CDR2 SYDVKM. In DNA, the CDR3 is TGTGCCAGCAGTTTACAAGGACTCAACACAGATACGCAGTATTTT. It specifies CASSLQGLNTDTQYF. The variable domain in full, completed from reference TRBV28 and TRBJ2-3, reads DVKVTQSSRYLVKRTGEKVFLECVQDMDHENMFWYRQDPGLGLRLIYFSYDVKMKEKGDIPEGYSVSREKKERFSLILESASTNQTSMYLCASSLQGLNTDTQYFGPGTRLTVL.

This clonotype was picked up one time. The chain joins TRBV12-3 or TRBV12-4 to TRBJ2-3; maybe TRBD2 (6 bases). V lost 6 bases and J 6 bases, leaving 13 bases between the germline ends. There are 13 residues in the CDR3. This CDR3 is CASSVAEGDTQYF. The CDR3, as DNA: TGTGCCAGCAGCGTAGCGGAAGGGGATACGCAGTATTTT.